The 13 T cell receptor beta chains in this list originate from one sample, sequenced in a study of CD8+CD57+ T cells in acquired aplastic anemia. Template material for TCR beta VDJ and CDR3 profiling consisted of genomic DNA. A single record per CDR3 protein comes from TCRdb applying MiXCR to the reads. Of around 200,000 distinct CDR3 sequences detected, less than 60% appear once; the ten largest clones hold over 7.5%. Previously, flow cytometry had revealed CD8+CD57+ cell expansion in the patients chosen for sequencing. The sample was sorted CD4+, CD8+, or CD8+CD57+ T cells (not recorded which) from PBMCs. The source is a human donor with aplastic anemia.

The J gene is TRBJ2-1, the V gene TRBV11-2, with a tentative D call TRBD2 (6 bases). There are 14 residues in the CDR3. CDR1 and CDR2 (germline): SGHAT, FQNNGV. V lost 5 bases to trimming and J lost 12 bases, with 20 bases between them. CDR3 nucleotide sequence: TGTGCCAGCAGCCGTGGCGGGTCGGGGGTTGCGCAGTTCTTC. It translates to CASSRGGSGVAQFF.

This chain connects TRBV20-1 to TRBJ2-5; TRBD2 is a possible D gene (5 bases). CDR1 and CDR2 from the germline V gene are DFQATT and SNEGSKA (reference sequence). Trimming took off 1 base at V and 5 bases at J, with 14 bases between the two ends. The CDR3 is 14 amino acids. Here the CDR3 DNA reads TGCAGTGCTAGAGCCCAGTCGGGGAAGGAGACCCAGTACTTC. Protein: CSARAQSGKETQYF.

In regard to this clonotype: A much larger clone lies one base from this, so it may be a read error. The CDR3 nucleotides are TGTGCCAGCAGTTGGGGGAACACCGGGGAGCTGTCTTTT. Its translation is CASSWGNTGELSF. This rearrangement joins TRBV11-3 to TRBJ2-2, with D perhaps assigned TRBD1 or TRBD2 (5 bases each). The CDR3 totals 13 residues. The germline CDR1 and CDR2 sequences are SGHNT and YENEEA.

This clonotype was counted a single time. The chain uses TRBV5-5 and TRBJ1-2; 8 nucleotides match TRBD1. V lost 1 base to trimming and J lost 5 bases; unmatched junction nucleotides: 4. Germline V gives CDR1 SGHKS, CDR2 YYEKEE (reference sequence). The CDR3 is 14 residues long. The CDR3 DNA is TGTGCCAGCAGCTTGCAGGGGGCTTGGTATGGCTACACCTTC. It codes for CASSLQGAWYGYTF.

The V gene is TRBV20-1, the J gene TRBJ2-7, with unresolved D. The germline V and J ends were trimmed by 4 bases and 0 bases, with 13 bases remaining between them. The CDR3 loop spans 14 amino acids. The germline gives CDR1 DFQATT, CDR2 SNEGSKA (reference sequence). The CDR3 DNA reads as TGCAGTGCTATTGGTCCGAGAAGCTCCTACGAGCAGTACTTC. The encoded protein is CSAIGPRSSYEQYF.

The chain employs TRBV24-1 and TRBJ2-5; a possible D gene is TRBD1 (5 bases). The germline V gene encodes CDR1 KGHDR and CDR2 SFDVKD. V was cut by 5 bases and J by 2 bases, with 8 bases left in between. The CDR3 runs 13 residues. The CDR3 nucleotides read TGTGCCACCAGTGGTAGACAGCAAGAGACCCAGTACTTC. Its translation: CATSGRQQETQYF.

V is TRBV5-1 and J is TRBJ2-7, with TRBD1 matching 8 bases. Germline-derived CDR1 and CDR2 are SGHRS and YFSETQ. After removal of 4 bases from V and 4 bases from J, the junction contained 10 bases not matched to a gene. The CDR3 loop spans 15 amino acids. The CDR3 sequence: CASSPRPGQEYEQYF. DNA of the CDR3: TGCGCCAGCAGCCCTCGACCGGGACAGGAGTACGAGCAGTACTTC.

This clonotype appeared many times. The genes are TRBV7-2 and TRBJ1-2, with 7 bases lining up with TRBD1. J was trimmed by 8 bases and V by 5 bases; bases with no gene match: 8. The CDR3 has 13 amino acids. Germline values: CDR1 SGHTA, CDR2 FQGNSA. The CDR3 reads CASSLDRVFGYTF. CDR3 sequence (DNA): TGTGCCAGCAGCCTAGACAGGGTCTTCGGCTACACCTTC.

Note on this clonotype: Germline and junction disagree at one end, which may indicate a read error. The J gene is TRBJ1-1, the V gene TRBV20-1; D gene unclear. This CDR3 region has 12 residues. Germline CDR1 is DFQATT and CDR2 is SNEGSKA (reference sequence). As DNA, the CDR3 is TGCAGTGCAAGAGAGGCGGGTTCTGAAGCTTTCTTT. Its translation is CSAREAGSEAFF.

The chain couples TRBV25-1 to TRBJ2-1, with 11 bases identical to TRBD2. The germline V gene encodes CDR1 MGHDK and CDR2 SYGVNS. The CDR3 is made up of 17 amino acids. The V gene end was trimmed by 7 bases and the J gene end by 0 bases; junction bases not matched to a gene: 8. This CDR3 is CASIPSGGMSSYNEQFF. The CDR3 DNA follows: TGTGCCAGCATCCCTAGCGGGGGGATGAGCTCCTACAATGAGCAGTTCTTC.

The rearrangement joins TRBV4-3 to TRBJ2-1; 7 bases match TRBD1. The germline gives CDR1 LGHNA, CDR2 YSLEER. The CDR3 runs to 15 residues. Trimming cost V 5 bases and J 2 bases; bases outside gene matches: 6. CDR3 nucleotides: TGCGCCAGCAGCAGGACAGGCAACCCCTACAATGAGCAGTTCTTC. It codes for CASSRTGNPYNEQFF.

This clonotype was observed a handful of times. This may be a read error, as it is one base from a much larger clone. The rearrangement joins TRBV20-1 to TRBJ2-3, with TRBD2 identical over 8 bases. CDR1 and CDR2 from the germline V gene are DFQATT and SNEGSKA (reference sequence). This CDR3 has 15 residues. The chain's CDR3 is CGARNWREAPDTQYF. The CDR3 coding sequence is TGCGGTGCTAGGAACTGGCGGGAGGCCCCAGATACGCAGTATTTT.

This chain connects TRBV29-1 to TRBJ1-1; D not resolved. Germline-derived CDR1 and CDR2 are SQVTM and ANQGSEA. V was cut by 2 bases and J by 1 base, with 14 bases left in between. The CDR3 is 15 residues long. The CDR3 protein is CSVEKSYSGNTEAFF. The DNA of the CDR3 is TGCAGCGTTGAAAAGTCGTACAGTGGGAACACTGAAGCTTTCTTT.